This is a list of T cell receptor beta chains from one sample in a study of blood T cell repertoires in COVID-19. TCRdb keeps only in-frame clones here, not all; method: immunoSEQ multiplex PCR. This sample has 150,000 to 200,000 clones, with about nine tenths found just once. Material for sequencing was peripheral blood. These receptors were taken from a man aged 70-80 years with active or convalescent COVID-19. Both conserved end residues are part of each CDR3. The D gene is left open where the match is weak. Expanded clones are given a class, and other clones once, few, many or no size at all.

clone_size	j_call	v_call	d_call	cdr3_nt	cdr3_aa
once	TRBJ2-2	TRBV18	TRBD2	TGTGCCAGCTCACCAGGACTAGTCGCGAACACCGGGGAGCTGTTTTTT	CASSPGLVANTGELFF
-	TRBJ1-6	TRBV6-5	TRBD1	TGTGCCAGCAGTTCAGGACAGGGAAGGAATTCACCCCTCCACTTT	CASSSGQGRNSPLHF
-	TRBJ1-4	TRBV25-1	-	TGTGCCAGCAGTGAATACGCAAATCGGGAAAAACTGTTTTTT	CASSEYANREKLFF
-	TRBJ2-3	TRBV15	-	TGTGCCACCAGCAGAGATTCAGATCAGGCGCAGTATTTT	CATSRDSDQAQYF
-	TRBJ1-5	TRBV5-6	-	TGTGCCAGCAGCTCTCACCCCGGGACTGCGCCGTATCAGCCCCAGCATTTT	CASSSHPGTAPYQPQHF
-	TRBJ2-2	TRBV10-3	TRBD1	TGTGCCATCAGCAGTACAGGGGGTACCGGGGAGCTGTTTTTT	CAISSTGGTGELFF
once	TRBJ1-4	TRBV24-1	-	TGTGCCACCCGGGGGGGGAGGGAAAAACTGTTTTTT	CATRGGREKLFF
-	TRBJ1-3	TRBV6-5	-	TGTGCCAGCAAACGGGGGAACTCTGGAAACACCATATATTTT	CASKRGNSGNTIYF
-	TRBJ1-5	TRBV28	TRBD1	TGTGCCAGCAGTTTAAGACAGGGGGCGGGTGGTCAGCCCCAGCATTTT	CASSLRQGAGGQPQHF
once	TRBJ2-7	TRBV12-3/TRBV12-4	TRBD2	TGTGCCAGCAGCTCGGGGGGTGGGCAGTACTTC	CASSSGGGQYF
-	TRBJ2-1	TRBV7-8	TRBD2	TGTGCCAGCAGCTTAACGATTTGGACTAGCGCCGACAATGAGCAGTTCTTC	CASSLTIWTSADNEQFF
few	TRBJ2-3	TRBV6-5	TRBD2	TGTGCCAGCAACGCCTTTAGCGGGGGAACAGATACGCAGTATTTT	CASNAFSGGTDTQYF
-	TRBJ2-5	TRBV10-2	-	TGCGCCAGCAGTGAGTCTGGGCCCCGGACCCAGTACTTC	CASSESGPRTQYF
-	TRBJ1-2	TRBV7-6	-	TGTGCCTCTCCCCCCCCCGGCTACACCTTC	CASPPPGYTF
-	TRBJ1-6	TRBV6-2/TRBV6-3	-	TGTGCCAGCAGCAGGGGTCTTGATTCACCCCTCCACTTT	CASSRGLDSPLHF
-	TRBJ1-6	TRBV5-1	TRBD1	TGCGCCAGCAGCACCGGACAGGGCTCTTCACCCCTCCACTTT	CASSTGQGSSPLHF